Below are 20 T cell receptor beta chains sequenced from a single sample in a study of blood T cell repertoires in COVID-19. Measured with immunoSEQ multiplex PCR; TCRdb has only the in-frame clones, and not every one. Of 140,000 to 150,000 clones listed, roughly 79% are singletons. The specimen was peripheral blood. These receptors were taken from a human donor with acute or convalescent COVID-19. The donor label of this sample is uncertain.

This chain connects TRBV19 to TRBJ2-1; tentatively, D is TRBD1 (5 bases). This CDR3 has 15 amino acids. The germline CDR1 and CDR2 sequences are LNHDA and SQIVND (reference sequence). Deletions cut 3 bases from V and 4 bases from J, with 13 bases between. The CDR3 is CASSIETEVYNEQFF. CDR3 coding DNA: TGTGCCAGTAGTATTGAGACAGAAGTTTACAATGAGCAGTTCTTC.

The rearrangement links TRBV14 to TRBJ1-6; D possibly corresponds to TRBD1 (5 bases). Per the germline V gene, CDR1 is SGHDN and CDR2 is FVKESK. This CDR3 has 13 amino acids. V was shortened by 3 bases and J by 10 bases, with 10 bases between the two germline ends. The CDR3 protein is CASSQTVKSPLHF. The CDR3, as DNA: TGTGCCAGCAGCCAGACAGTTAAATCACCCCTCCACTTT.

CDR3 protein: CASSFFRDNVYNEQFF. The CDR3 DNA sequence: TGTGCCAGCAGCTTCTTCCGGGACAACGTCTACAATGAGCAGTTCTTC. The chain employs TRBV5-8 and TRBJ2-1; weak D call: TRBD1 (6 bases). Germline V gene sequence: CDR1 SGHTS, CDR2 YDEGEE. This CDR3 is 16 amino acids long. Trimming removed 2 bases from V and 3 bases from J, with 15 bases in between. Using reference TRBV5-8 and TRBJ2-1 for the parts outside the CDR3, the full variable domain is EAGVTQSPTHLIKTRGQQATLRCSPISGHTSVYWYQQALGLGLQFLLWYDEGEERNRGNFPPRFSGRQFPNYSSELNVNALELEDSALYLCASSFFRDNVYNEQFFGPGTRLTVL.

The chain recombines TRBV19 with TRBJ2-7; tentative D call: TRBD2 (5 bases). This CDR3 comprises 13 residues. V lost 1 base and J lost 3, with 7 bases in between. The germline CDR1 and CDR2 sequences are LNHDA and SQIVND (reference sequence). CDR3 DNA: TGTGCCAGTAGTATAGCCGCGGGCTACGAGCAGTACGTC. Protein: CASSIAAGYEQYV.

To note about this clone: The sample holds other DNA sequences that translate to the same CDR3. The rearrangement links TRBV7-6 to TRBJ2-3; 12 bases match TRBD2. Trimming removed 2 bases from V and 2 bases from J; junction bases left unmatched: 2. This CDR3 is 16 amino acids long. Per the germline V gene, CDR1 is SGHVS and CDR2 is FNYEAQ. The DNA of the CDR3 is TGTGCCAGCAGCTTAACTAGCGGGGGGCACACAGATACGCAGTATTTT. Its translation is CASSLTSGGHTDTQYF.

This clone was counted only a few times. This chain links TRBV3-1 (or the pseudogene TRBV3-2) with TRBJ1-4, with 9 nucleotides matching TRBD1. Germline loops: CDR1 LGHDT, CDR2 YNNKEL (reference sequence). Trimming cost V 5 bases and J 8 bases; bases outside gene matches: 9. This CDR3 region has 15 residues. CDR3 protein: CASSFQQGAAEKLFF. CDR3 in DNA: TGTGCCAGCAGCTTTCAACAGGGGGCAGCCGAAAAACTGTTTTTT.

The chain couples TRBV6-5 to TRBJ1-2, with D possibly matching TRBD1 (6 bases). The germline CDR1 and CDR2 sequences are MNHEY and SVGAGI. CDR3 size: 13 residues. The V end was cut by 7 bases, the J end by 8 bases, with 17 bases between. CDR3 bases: TGTGCCAGCACCGCAAACAGGGAAACCGGCTACACCTTC. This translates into CASTANRETGYTF.

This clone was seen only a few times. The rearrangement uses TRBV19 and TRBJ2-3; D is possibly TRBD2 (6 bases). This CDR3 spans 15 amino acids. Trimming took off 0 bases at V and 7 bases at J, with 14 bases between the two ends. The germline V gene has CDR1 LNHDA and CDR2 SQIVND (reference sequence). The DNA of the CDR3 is TGTGCCAGTAGTATAGAGGGTACTAGCCGAAATACGCAGTATTTT. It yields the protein CASSIEGTSRNTQYF.

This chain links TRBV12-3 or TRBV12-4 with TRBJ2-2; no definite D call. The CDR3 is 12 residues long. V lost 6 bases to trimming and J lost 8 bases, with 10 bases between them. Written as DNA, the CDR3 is TGTGCCAGCAGCCCCGCTGCGGGGGAGCTGTTTTTT. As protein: CASSPAAGELFF.

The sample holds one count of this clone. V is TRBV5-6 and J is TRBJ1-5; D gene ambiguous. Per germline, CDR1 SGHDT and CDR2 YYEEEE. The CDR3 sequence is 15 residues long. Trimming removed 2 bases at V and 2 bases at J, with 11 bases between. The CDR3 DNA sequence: TGTGCCAGCAGCTTTTATAGCCTGGGCAATCAGCCCCAGCATTTT. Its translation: CASSFYSLGNQPQHF.

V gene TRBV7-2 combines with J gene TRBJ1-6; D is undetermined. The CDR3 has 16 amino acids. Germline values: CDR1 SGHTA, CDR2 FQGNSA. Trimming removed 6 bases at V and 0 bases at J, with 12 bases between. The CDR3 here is CASRPVLGSYNSPLHF. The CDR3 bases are TGTGCCAGCAGGCCGGTCCTCGGCTCCTATAATTCACCCCTCCACTTT.

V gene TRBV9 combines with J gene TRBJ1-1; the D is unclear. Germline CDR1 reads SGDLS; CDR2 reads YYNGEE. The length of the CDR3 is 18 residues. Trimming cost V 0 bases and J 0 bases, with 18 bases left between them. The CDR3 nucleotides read TGTGCCAGCAGCGTAGCTGATGGGAGCGAGCGCCTGAACACTGAAGCTTTCTTT. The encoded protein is CASSVADGSERLNTEAFF.

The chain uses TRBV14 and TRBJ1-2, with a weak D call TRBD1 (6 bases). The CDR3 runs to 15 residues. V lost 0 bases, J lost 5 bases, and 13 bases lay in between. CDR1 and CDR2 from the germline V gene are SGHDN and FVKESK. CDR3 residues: CASSQEAGVFYGYTF. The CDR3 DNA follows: TGTGCCAGCAGCCAAGAGGCAGGGGTTTTTTATGGCTACACCTTC.

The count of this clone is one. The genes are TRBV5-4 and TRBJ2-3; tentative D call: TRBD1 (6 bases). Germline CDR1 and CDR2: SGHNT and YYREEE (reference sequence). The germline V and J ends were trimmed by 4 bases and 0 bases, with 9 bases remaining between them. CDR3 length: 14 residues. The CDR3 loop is CASSTGQSTDTQYF. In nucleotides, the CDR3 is TGTGCCAGCAGCACCGGACAGAGCACAGATACGCAGTATTTT.

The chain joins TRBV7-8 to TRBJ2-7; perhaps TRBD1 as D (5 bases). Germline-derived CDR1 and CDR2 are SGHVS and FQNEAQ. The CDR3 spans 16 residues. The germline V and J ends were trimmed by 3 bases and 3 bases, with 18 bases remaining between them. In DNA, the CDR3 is TGTGCCAGCAGCTTCCTGACAGCCGCCATGGACTACGAGCAGTACTTC. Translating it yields CASSFLTAAMDYEQYF.

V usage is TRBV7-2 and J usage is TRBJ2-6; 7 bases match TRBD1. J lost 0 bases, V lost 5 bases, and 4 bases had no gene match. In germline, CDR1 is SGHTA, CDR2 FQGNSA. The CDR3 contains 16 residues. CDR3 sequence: CASSDRTGSGANVLTF. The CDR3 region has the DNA TGTGCCAGCAGCGACAGGACAGGCTCTGGGGCCAACGTCCTGACTTTC.

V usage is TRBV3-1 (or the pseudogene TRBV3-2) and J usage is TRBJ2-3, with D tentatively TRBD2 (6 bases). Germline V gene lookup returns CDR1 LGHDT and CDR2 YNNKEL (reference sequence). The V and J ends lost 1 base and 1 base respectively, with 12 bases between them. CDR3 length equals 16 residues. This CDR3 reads CASSQAPGLRTDTQYF. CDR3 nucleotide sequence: TGTGCCAGCAGCCAAGCTCCGGGACTCCGCACAGATACGCAGTATTTT.

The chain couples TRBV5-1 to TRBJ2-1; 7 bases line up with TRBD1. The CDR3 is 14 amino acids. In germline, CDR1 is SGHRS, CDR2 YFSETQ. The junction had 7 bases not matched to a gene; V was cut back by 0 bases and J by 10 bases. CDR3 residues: CASSLGATGHEQFF. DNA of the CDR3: TGCGCCAGCAGCTTGGGGGCGACAGGGCACGAGCAGTTCTTC.

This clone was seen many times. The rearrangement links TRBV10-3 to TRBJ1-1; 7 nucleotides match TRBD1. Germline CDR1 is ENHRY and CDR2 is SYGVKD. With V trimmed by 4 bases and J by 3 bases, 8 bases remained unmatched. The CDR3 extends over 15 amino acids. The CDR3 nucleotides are TGTGCCATCAGTGCCTCGGGGACAGAAGACACTGAAGCTTTCTTT. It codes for CAISASGTEDTEAFF.

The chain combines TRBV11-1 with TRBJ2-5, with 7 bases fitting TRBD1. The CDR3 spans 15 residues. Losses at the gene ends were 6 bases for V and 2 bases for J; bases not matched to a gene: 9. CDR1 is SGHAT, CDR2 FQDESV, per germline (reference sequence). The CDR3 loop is CASSYSDRAQETQYF. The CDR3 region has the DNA TGTGCCAGCAGTTATTCCGACAGGGCGCAAGAGACCCAGTACTTC.